The 32 T cell receptor beta chains below all came from one sample that was sequenced in a study of T-cell reconstitution after alpha-beta-depleted transplantation in children (TCRdb year 2016). The library was built by means of PCR. The reads were generated on an Illumina HiSeq 2500. TCR libraries were prepared with molecular barcoding, using unique molecular identifiers to normalize TCRbeta repertoire quantification. TCRdb ran its own pipeline on the public reads, namely fastp trimming at Q25 and MiXCR clone calling, and kept in-frame beta chains. Each entry merges the rows of one CDR3 protein and shows their most common DNA and genes. This sample is represented by 220,000 or so distinct CDR3 sequences; around 8% of them were singletons. Of the sample, about 6.4% falls within the top ten clones. The sample's treatment or condition label, in plain terms: allogeneic hematopoietic cell transplantation with graft depleted of TCRalphabeta T cells and CD19 B cells.

The starting material was PBMCs, mostly from graft donor cells, obtained 180 days after TCRalphabeta/CD19-depleted stem cell transplant. The receptors originated from a male patient aged 5 to 17 who had a stem cell transplant for acute lymphoblastic leukemia, so the T cells may come from the graft donor.

CDR3 DNA: TGCAGTGCTAGAGATGGACGCAGGGAGACCCAGTACTTC. It encodes CSARDGRRETQYF. V and J are TRBV20-1 and TRBJ2-5; D uncertain. The germline CDR1 and CDR2 sequences are DFQATT and SNEGSKA (reference sequence). The CDR3 extends over 13 amino acids. V lost 0 bases and J 5 bases, leaving 10 bases between the germline ends.

The sample holds many counts of this clonotype. The chain joins TRBV7-9 to TRBJ2-1; 8 bases align to TRBD2. Germline V gene data show CDR1 as SEHNR and CDR2 as FQNEAQ (reference sequence). The CDR3 runs to 11 residues. V was pared by 5 bases and J by 13 bases, with 4 bases of the junction left unmatched. CDR3 coding DNA: TGTGCCAGCAGCCAAGCGGGAGTTCAGTTCTTC. As protein: CASSQAGVQFF.

Ten or more counts support this clonotype. Its ends do not fully match the called genes, so a read error is possible. This sequence joins TRBV2 and TRBJ1-2; D is unclear. CDR1 and CDR2 from the germline V gene are SNHLY and FYNNEI. This CDR3 spans 15 amino acids. DNA for the CDR3: TGTGCCAGCAGCGAAGGGAACAGAGCTAACTATGGCTACACCTTC. It is translated as CASSEGNRANYGYTF.

This clonotype was seen at least ten times. V is TRBV10-3 and J is TRBJ2-1; D uncertain. Looked up from germline, CDR1 is ENHRY and CDR2 is SYGVKD. The CDR3 covers 13 residues. V was shortened by 0 bases and J by 9 bases, with 9 bases between the two germline ends. The CDR3 nucleotides are TGTGCCATCAGTGAGTCGATGAGAAGTGAGCAGTTCTTC. It is translated as CAISESMRSEQFF.

This clonotype was observed at least ten times. The V gene is TRBV3-1, the J gene TRBJ1-6; maybe TRBD1 (6 bases). V shed 5 bases and J shed 9 bases, with 17 bases lying between them. The CDR3 is 15 residues long. CDR1 is LGHDT, CDR2 YNNKEL, per germline (reference sequence). CDR3 sequence reads: CASSFGRGLSSPLHF. In DNA, the CDR3 is TGTGCCAGCAGCTTCGGCAGGGGTCTCTCTTCACCCCTCCACTTT.

V and J are TRBV6-2 or TRBV6-3 and TRBJ2-7, with D unresolved. There are 14 residues in the CDR3. Per germline, CDR1 MNHEY and CDR2 SVGEGT. The ends were cut back, 0 bases at V and 7 bases at J, with 13 bases in the middle. In DNA form, the CDR3 reads TGTGCCAGCAGTTACTCGAGGCCGTACGGGGAGCAGTACTTC. It specifies CASSYSRPYGEQYF.

This clonotype was counted at least ten times. J is TRBJ1-6 and V is TRBV28; D remains ambiguous. The CDR3 covers 12 residues. CDR1 and CDR2 (germline): MDHEN, SYDVKM. Trimming stripped 3 bases from V and 10 bases from J, with 7 bases between. The CDR3 nucleotides are TGTGCCAGCAGTTTCGGGATCTCACCCCTCCACTTT. It encodes CASSFGISPLHF.

This clonotype has ten or more counts. This chain joins TRBV5-1 and TRBJ1-3, with a weak D call TRBD1 (6 bases). Looked up from germline, CDR1 is SGHRS and CDR2 is YFSETQ. The CDR3 covers 17 residues. The germline V and J ends were trimmed by 0 bases and 4 bases, with 17 bases remaining between them. The CDR3 sequence is CASSLVRDKGFGNTIYF. In DNA, the CDR3 is TGCGCCAGCAGCTTGGTTAGGGACAAAGGATTCGGAAACACCATATATTTT.

This clonotype was seen repeatedly, ten times or more. The chain couples TRBV28 to TRBJ2-3; the D is unclear. V lost 7 bases, J lost 1 base, and 12 bases lay in between. The CDR3 has 14 residues. In germline, CDR1 is MDHEN, CDR2 SYDVKM. CDR3 protein: CASISIRGTDTQYF. The CDR3 DNA is TGTGCCAGCATTTCTATTAGGGGCACAGATACGCAGTATTTT.

This clonotype showed up many times. The chain links TRBV20-1 to TRBJ1-1; D is unresolved. The CDR3 has 15 residues. Germline V gene lookup returns CDR1 DFQATT and CDR2 SNEGSKA (reference sequence). Trimming pared 1 base from V and 1 base from J, leaving 13 bases between. This CDR3 reads CSARGIEAANTEAFF. In DNA, the CDR3 is TGCAGTGCTAGAGGTATAGAGGCGGCGAACACTGAAGCTTTCTTT.

The table lists this clonotype with many counts. The chain combines TRBV5-6 with TRBJ2-2, with TRBD1 matching over 8 bases. This CDR3 is built from 15 residues. Trimming removed 5 bases from V and 0 bases from J; junction bases left unmatched: 3. Germline V lookup: CDR1 SGHDT, CDR2 YYEEEE. The CDR3 DNA is TGTGCCAGCAGACCGACAGGGGCGAACACCGGGGAGCTGTTTTTT. This sequence encodes CASRPTGANTGELFF.

The sample holds many counts of this clonotype. The J gene is TRBJ1-5, the V gene TRBV28; perhaps TRBD1 as D (6 bases). V was clipped by 5 bases and J by 5 bases, with 13 bases between them. This CDR3 comprises 14 residues. CDR1 and CDR2 from the germline V gene are MDHEN and SYDVKM. CDR3 protein: CASSPGGGHQPQHF. The CDR3 region has the DNA TGTGCCAGCAGTCCCGGGGGGGGGCATCAGCCCCAGCATTTT.

V and J are TRBV5-6 and TRBJ2-7; D is unclear. Germline V gene lookup returns CDR1 SGHDT and CDR2 YYEEEE. Trimming removed 3 bases from V and 0 bases from J, with 13 bases in between. This CDR3 is 15 amino acids long. The CDR3 protein is CASSSRHLTSYEQYF. The CDR3 DNA follows: TGTGCCAGCAGCTCCCGACATCTTACCTCCTACGAGCAGTACTTC.

At least ten counts were recorded for this clonotype. The chain has TRBV28 and TRBJ2-1; D is uncertain. The CDR3 is 16 amino acids. The ends were cut back, 6 bases at V and 0 bases at J, with 15 bases in the middle. Per germline, CDR1 MDHEN and CDR2 SYDVKM. The CDR3 protein is CASSILDGSSYNEQFF. CDR3 bases: TGTGCCAGCAGCATTCTTGACGGTAGCTCCTACAATGAGCAGTTCTTC.

This clonotype was seen just once. This may be a read error, as it is one base from a much larger clone. V gene TRBV24-1 combines with J gene TRBJ2-1, with TRBD2 matching 8 bases. The trim removed 3 bases at V and 8 bases at J, leaving 8 bases unmatched. The CDR3 extends over 15 amino acids. The germline V gene encodes CDR1 KGHDR and CDR2 SFDVKD. The CDR3 loop is CATSDRGGAKDEQFF. The CDR3 DNA follows: TGTGCCACCAGTGATCGGGGGGGAGCGAAGGATGAGCAGTTCTTC.

This clonotype was detected many times. This chain links TRBV12-3 or TRBV12-4 with TRBJ2-5; possible D gene TRBD2, 5 bases. This CDR3 is 12 amino acids long. V was cut by 5 bases and J by 7 bases, with 11 bases left in between. The CDR3 sequence: CASSSLRGTQYF. The CDR3 DNA is TGTGCCAGCAGTAGTCTCCGGGGGACCCAGTACTTC.

Ten or more counts support this clonotype. The CDR3 coding sequence is TGCGCCAGCAGCGATCGACCGGGACAGGCCAGCACTGAAGCTTTCTTT. This gives the protein CASSDRPGQASTEAFF. The chain links TRBV5-1 to TRBJ1-1; TRBD1 matches 8 bases. Germline V gene lookup returns CDR1 SGHRS and CDR2 YFSETQ. This CDR3 comprises 16 residues. The J segment lost 4 bases and the V segment lost 4 bases, leaving 12 bases of the junction unmatched.

In the case of this clonotype: With a much larger clone just one base away, this may be a read error. V and J are TRBV4-3 and TRBJ1-1, with D hard to call. From germline, CDR1 is LGHNA and CDR2 YSLEER. Trimming shortened V by 3 bases and J by 5 bases, and 10 bases separated the two germline ends. This CDR3 contains 13 residues. DNA of the CDR3: TGCGCCAGCAGCCAGCAGAGGTGGACTGAAGCTTTCTTT. Protein: CASSQQRWTEAFF.

This clonotype was seen repeatedly, ten times or more. The rearrangement uses TRBV4-1 and TRBJ2-4, with D unresolved. The CDR3 runs to 11 residues. CDR1 is MGHRA, CDR2 YSYEKL, per germline. V was shortened by 2 bases and J by 13 bases, with 9 bases between the two germline ends. Here the CDR3 reads CASSQPGGQYF. The DNA of the CDR3 is TGCGCCAGCAGCCAACCAGGCGGACAGTACTTC.

This clonotype has ten or more counts. The rearrangement joins TRBV20-1 to TRBJ1-4; TRBD1 might be the D (6 bases). This CDR3 region has 15 residues. Germline V lookup: CDR1 DFQATT, CDR2 SNEGSKA (reference sequence). V gave up 2 bases and J gave up 3 bases, with 13 bases separating them. DNA for the CDR3: TGCAGTGCTAGATCCAACAGGGCCCCTAATGAAAAACTGTTTTTT. Amino acid sequence: CSARSNRAPNEKLFF.

This clonotype was picked up many times. The chain is built from TRBV5-4 and TRBJ2-5; perhaps TRBD1 as D (6 bases). This CDR3 spans 15 amino acids. V shed 4 bases and J shed 5 bases, with 18 bases lying between them. Per germline, CDR1 SGHNT and CDR2 YYREEE (reference sequence). Here the CDR3 reads CASSPSGGGLETQYF. CDR3 nucleotide sequence: TGTGCCAGCAGCCCCTCCGGTGGGGGCCTGGAGACCCAGTACTTC.

This clonotype appeared many times. V is TRBV4-2 and J is TRBJ2-3; TRBD2 is a possible D gene (7 bases). The CDR3 is 16 residues long. The V end was cut by 4 bases, the J end by 5 bases, with 19 bases between. Per the germline V gene, CDR1 is LGHNA and CDR2 is YNFKEQ. The CDR3 loop reads CASSPFVGGREDTQYF. Written as DNA, the CDR3 is TGTGCCAGCAGCCCTTTTGTGGGGGGGCGCGAAGATACGCAGTATTTT.

With regard to this clonotype: This may come from a read error, since a much larger clone is one base off. The CDR3 reads CASSIRSVGYGYTF. The CDR3 DNA reads TGTGCCAGTAGTATACGCTCAGTCGGCTATGGCTACACCTTC. This chain joins TRBV19 and TRBJ1-2; D remains ambiguous. Trimming cost V 2 bases and J 4 bases, with 11 bases left between them. CDR1 is LNHDA, CDR2 SQIVND, per germline (reference sequence). This CDR3 comprises 14 residues.

This clonotype was seen repeatedly, ten times or more. The CDR3 reads CASSSGTGAGTGELFF. Here the CDR3 DNA reads TGTGCCAGCAGCTCCGGGACAGGGGCGGGCACCGGGGAGCTGTTTTTT. The chain links TRBV7-3 to TRBJ2-2; 10 bases are shared with TRBD1. V lost 4 bases to trimming and J lost 4 bases; unmatched junction nucleotides: 6. Germline CDR1 SGHTA, CDR2 FQGTGA. The CDR3 loop spans 16 amino acids.

This clonotype came up many times. This chain joins TRBV27 and TRBJ2-1; 14 bases match TRBD2. CDR3 length: 15 amino acids. V shed 0 bases and J 8 bases; nucleotides not matched to a gene: 0. Germline V lookup: CDR1 MNHEY, CDR2 SMNVEV (reference sequence). CDR3 residues: CASSLSGLAGDEQFF. CDR3 DNA sequence: TGTGCCAGCAGTTTATCGGGACTAGCGGGAGATGAGCAGTTCTTC.

This clonotype was seen once. The CDR3 loop reads CASSVGGKDEQYF. The CDR3 DNA reads as TGTGCCAGCAGCGTAGGTGGGAAGGACGAGCAGTACTTC. This sequence joins TRBV9 and TRBJ2-7, with D uncertain. The V and J ends lost 0 bases and 5 bases respectively, with 9 bases between them. CDR1 and CDR2 (germline): SGDLS, YYNGEE. The CDR3 covers 13 residues.

Many counts were recorded for this clonotype. The CDR3 region is CASSSDRVANYGYTF. CDR3 bases: TGTGCCAGCAGCTCGGACAGGGTAGCTAACTATGGCTACACCTTC. The chain uses TRBV28 and TRBJ1-2, with TRBD1 matching 8 bases. Trimming took 6 bases from V and 0 from J; bases not matched to a gene: 6. The CDR3 runs to 15 residues. Germline V CDR1 and CDR2: MDHEN, SYDVKM.

This clonotype was counted at least ten times. The rearrangement links TRBV28 to TRBJ1-3; 7 positions agree with TRBD1. Germline CDR1 and CDR2: MDHEN and SYDVKM. This CDR3 comprises 16 residues. The trim removed 4 bases at V and 3 bases at J, leaving 9 bases unmatched. The chain's CDR3 is CASSSSGTALGNTIYF. For the CDR3, the DNA is TGTGCCAGCAGTTCTTCCGGGACAGCACTTGGAAACACCATATATTTT.

At least ten counts were recorded for this clonotype. The genes are TRBV5-5 and TRBJ1-4; D is unclear. Trimming shortened V by 4 bases and J by 8 bases, and 12 bases separated the two germline ends. The length of the CDR3 is 13 residues. Germline CDR1 reads SGHKS; CDR2 reads YYEKEE (reference sequence). CDR3 loop: CASSPPMREKLFF. The CDR3 DNA reads TGTGCCAGCAGCCCCCCGATGAGGGAAAAACTGTTTTTT.

With respect to this clonotype: Given a much more abundant clone one base away, this may be a read error. V gene TRBV20-1 combines with J gene TRBJ2-1, with D unresolved. The germline V gene has CDR1 DFQATT and CDR2 SNEGSKA (reference sequence). Trimming left V 3 bases short and J 3 bases short, with 9 bases between. The CDR3 totals 13 residues. The CDR3 DNA sequence: TGCAGTGCTAGGCTGATCCGCTACAATGAGCAGTTCTTC. Translating it yields CSARLIRYNEQFF.

This clonotype was observed once. A much larger clonotype is one base distant, so this may be a read error. The chain links TRBV4-1 to TRBJ2-7, with TRBD1 as a possible D gene (5 bases). CDR3 length equals 16 residues. Between the trimmed V and J ends, which lost 0 bases and 0 bases, there was a span of 12 bases. Germline V gives CDR1 MGHRA, CDR2 YSYEKL. CDR3 region: CASSQDLWQGSYEQYF. CDR3 DNA sequence: TGCGCCAGCAGCCAAGATCTATGGCAGGGCTCCTACGAGCAGTACTTC.

This clonotype was picked up many times. This chain links TRBV20-1 with TRBJ2-3; 12 positions match TRBD2. The CDR3 loop spans 17 amino acids. J was trimmed by 6 bases and V by 6 bases; bases with no gene match: 16. Looked up from germline, CDR1 is DFQATT and CDR2 is SNEGSKA (reference sequence). As DNA, the CDR3 is TGCAGTGCCCTATCCTCGGGGACTAGCGGGCAATGGGATACGCAGTATTTT. Translation: CSALSSGTSGQWDTQYF.